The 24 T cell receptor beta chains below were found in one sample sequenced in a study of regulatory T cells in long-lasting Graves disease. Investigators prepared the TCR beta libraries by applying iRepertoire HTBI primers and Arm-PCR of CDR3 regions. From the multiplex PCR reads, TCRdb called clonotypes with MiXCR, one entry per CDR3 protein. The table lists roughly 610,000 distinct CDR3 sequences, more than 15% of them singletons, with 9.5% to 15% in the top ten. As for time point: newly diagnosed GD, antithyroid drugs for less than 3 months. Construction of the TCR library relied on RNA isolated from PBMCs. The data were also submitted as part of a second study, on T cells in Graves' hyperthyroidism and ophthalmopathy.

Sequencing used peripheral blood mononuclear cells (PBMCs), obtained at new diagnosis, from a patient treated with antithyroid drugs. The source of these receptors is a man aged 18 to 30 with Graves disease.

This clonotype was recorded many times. CDR3 region: CASSQGEGGGTNTEAFF. The CDR3 nucleotides are TGTGCCAGCAGCCAAGGAGAAGGTGGGGGGACGAACACTGAAGCTTTCTTT. The gene calls are TRBV7-9 and TRBJ1-1, with a possible D match to TRBD1 (5 bases). V was shortened by 5 bases and J by 1 base, with 20 bases between the two germline ends. CDR1 and CDR2 (germline): SEHNR, FQNEAQ (reference sequence). The CDR3 is 17 residues long. Full variable domain (outside the CDR3, taken from reference TRBV7-9 and TRBJ1-1): DTGVSQNPRHKITKRGQNVTFRCDPISEHNRLYWYRQTLGQGPEFLTYFQNEAQLEKSRLLSDRFSAERPKGSFSTLEIQRTEQGDSAMYLCASSQGEGGGTNTEAFFGQGTRLTVV.

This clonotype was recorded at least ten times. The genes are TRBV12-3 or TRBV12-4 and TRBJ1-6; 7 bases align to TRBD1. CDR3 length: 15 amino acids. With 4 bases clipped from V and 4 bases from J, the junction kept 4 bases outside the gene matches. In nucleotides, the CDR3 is TGTGCCAGCAGTTCCCGGACAGGTTATAATTCACCCCTCCACTTT. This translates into CASSSRTGYNSPLHF.

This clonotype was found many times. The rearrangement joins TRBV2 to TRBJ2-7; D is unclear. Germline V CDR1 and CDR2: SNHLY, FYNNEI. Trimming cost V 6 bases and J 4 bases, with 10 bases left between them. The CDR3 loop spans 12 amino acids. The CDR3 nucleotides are TGTGCCAGCAGAACAGACGGATACGAGCAGTACTTC. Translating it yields CASRTDGYEQYF.

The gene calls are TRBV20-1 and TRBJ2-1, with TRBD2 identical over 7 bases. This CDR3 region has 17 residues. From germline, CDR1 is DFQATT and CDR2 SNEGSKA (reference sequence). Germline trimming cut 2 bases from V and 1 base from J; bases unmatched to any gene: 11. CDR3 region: CSARSDRLAASYNEQFF. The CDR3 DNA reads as TGCAGTGCTAGAAGTGACCGACTAGCAGCGTCCTACAATGAGCAGTTCTTC.

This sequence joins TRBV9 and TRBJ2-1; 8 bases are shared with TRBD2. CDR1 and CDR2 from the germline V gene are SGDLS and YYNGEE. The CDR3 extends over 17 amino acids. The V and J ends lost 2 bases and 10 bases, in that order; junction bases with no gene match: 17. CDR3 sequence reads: CASSVDPGTRGAREQFF. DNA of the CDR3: TGTGCCAGCAGCGTGGACCCCGGGACTAGAGGGGCCAGGGAGCAGTTCTTC.

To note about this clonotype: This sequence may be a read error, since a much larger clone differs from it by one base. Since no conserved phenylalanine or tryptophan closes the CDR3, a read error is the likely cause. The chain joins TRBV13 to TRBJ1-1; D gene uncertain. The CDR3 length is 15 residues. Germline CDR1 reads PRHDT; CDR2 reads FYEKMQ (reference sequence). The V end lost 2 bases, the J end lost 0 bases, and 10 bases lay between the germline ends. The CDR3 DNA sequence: TGTGCCAGCAGCTTAACTAACAGCATGAACACTGAAGCTTTCCTT. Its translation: CASSLTNSMNTEAFL.

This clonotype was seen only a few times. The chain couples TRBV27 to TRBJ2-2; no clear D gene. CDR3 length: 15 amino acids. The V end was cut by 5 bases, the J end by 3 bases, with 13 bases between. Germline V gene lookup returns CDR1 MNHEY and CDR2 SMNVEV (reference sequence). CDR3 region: CASSTPISDTGELFF. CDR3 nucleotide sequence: TGTGCCAGCAGTACCCCGATCTCCGACACCGGGGAGCTGTTTTTT.

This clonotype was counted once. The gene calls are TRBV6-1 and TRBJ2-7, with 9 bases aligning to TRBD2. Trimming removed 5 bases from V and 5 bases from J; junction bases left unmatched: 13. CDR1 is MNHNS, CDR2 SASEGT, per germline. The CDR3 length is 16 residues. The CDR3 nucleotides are TGTGCCAGCAGTCCCCGTTGGCGGGAGGGCACCCACGAGCAGTACTTC. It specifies CASSPRWREGTHEQYF.

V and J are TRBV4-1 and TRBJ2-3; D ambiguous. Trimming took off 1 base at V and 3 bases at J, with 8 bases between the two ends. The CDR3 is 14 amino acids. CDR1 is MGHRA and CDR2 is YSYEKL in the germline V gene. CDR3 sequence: CASSQAAWTDTQYF. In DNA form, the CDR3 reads TGCGCCAGCAGCCAAGCAGCGTGGACAGATACGCAGTATTTT.

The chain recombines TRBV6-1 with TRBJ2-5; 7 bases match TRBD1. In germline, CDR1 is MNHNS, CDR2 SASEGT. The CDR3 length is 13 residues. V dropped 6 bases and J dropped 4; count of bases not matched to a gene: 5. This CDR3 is CASRDRVPETQYF. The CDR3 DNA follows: TGTGCCAGCAGAGACAGGGTCCCAGAGACCCAGTACTTC.

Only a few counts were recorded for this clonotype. CDR3 bases: TGCAGTGCTAGAGGCTCAAGGGGGAGGGGAAACACTGAAGCTTTCTTT. This translates into CSARGSRGRGNTEAFF. This chain joins TRBV20-1 and TRBJ1-1; D may be TRBD1 (6 bases). V lost 1 base to trimming and J lost 2 bases, with 17 bases between them. The CDR3 sequence is 16 residues long. Germline lookup yields CDR1 DFQATT and CDR2 SNEGSKA (reference sequence).

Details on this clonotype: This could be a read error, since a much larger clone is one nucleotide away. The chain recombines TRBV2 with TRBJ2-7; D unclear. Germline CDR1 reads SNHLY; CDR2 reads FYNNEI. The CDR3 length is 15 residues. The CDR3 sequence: CASSASVLPTYGQYF. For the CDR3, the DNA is TGTGCCAGCAGTGCATCCGTTCTCCCGACCTACGGGCAGTACTTC.

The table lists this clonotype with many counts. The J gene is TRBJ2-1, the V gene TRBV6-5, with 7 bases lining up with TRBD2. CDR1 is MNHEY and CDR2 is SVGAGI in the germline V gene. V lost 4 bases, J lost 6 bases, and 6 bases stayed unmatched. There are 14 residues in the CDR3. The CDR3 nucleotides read TGTGCCAGCAGTTCACGGGACTACCCCAATGAGCAGTTCTTC. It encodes CASSSRDYPNEQFF.

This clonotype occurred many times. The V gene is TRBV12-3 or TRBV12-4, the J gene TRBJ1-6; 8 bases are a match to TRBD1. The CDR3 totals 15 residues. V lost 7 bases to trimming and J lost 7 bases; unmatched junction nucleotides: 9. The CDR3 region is CASTPRTGQNSPLHF. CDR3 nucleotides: TGTGCCAGCACCCCCCGGACAGGGCAGAATTCACCCCTCCACTTT.

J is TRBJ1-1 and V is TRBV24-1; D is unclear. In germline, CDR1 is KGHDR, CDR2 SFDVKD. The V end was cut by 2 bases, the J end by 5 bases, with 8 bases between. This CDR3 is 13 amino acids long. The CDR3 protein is CATSDWRETEAFF. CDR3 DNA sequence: TGTGCCACCAGTGATTGGAGGGAAACTGAAGCTTTCTTT.

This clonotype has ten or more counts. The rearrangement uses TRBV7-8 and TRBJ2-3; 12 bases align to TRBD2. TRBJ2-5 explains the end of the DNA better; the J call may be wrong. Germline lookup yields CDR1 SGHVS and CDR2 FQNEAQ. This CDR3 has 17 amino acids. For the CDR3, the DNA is TGTGCCAGCAGCTTAGGGGCTAGCGGGAGGGTGATGAGAGCCCAGTACTTC. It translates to CASSLGASGRVMRAQYF.

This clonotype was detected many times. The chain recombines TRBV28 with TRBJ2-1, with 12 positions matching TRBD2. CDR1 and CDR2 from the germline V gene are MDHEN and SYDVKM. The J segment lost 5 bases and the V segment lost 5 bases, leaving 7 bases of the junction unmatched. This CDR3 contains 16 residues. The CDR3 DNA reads TGTGCCAGCAGTCTTACCGGACTAGCGGGAAACAATGAGCAGTTCTTC. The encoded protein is CASSLTGLAGNNEQFF.

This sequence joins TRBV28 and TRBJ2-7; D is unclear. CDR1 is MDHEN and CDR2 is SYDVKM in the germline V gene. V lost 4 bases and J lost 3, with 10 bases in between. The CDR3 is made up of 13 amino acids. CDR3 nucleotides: TGTGCCAGCAGTTCGAACGTAGGCTACGAGCAGTACTTC. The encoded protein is CASSSNVGYEQYF.

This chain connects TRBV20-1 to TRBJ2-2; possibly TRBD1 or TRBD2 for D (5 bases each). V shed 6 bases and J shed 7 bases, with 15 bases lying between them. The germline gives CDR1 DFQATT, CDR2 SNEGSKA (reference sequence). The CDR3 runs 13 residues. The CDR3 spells CSARQREGGELFF. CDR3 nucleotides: TGCAGTGCGCGACAGAGGGAAGGCGGGGAGCTGTTTTTT.

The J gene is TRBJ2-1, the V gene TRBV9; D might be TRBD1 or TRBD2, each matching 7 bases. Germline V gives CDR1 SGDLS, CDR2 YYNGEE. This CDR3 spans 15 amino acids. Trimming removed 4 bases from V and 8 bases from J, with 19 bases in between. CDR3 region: CASSHAGRQGDEQFF. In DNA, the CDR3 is TGTGCCAGCAGCCACGCCGGGAGGCAGGGGGATGAGCAGTTCTTC.

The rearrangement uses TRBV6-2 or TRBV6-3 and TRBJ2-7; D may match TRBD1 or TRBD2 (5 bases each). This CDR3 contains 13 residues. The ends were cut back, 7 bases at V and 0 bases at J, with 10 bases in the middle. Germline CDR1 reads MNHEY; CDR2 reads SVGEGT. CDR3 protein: CASKGTDSYEQYF. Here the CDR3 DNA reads TGTGCCAGCAAGGGGACGGACTCCTACGAGCAGTACTTC.

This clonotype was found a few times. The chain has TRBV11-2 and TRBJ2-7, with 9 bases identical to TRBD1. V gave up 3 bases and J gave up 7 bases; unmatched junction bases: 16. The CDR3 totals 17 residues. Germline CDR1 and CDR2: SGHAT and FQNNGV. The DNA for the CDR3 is TGTGCCAGCAGCTTTGGGACAGGGAATGAAGGGGGGGGGGAGCAGTACTTC. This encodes CASSFGTGNEGGGEQYF.

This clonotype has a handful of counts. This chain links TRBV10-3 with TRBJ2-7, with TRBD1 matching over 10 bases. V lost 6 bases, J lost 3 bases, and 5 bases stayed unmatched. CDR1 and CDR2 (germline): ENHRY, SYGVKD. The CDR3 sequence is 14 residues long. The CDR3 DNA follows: TGTGCCATCAGAGACCGGGACAGGGGCTACGAGCAGTACTTC. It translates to CAIRDRDRGYEQYF.

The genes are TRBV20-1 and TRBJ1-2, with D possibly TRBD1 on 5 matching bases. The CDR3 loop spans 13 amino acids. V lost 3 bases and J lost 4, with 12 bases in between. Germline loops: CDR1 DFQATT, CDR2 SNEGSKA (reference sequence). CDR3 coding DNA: TGCAGTGCTAGTAGCGGGGGTAGCTATGGCTACACCTTC. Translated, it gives CSASSGGSYGYTF.